Presented here are 18 T cell receptor beta chains from one specimen sequenced in a study of CD8+ T cells in alopecia areata. Reverse transcription of extracted RNA yielded cDNA, which provided the sequencing template. Method: immunoSEQ multiplex PCR; TCRdb's copy keeps in-frame clones and lacks some. The table records some 99,000 clones, about 64% of them present only once. Treatment given: oral pan-JAK inhibitor, 5-10 mg twice daily. Here the sequenced sample was CD8+ T cells sorted from blood, taken at week 4, from a patient treated with tofacitinib. These receptors all stem from a human donor with alopecia areata.

The chain carries TRBV27 and TRBJ1-1; TRBD1 is a possible D gene (6 bases). The CDR3 consists of 17 residues. Germline V gives CDR1 MNHEY, CDR2 SMNVEV (reference sequence). V lost 5 bases and J 1 base, leaving 20 bases between the germline ends. CDR3 DNA: TGTGCCAGCAGTGGGGACTGGGGGGCCGGTGGGAACACTGAAGCTTTCTTT. As protein: CASSGDWGAGGNTEAFF.

This chain uses TRBV12-5 with TRBJ2-1; 7 positions agree with TRBD2. This CDR3 spans 15 amino acids. Germline CDR1 LGHNT, CDR2 FRNRAP. Trimming took 5 bases from V and 9 from J; bases not matched to a gene: 13. CDR3 region: CASGRAGVGVGEQFF. CDR3 nucleotide sequence: TGTGCTAGTGGTCGCGCGGGAGTGGGTGTCGGTGAGCAGTTCTTC.

This rearrangement joins TRBV27 to TRBJ2-5; tentatively, D is TRBD1 or TRBD2 (6 bases each). V shed 1 base and J shed 5 bases, with 23 bases lying between them. Germline CDR1 reads MNHEY; CDR2 reads SMNVEV (reference sequence). The CDR3 covers 18 residues. CDR3 nucleotides: TGTGCCAGCAGTTTATATCCCACGGGGGCGGGCGCGGGGGAGACCCAGTACTTC. It codes for CASSLYPTGAGAGETQYF.

The genes are TRBV5-1 and TRBJ2-1, with TRBD2 matching over 10 bases. The V segment lost 1 base and the J segment 7 bases; nucleotides outside the gene matches: 11. Looked up from germline, CDR1 is SGHRS and CDR2 is YFSETQ. The CDR3 spans 17 residues. The chain's CDR3 is CASSLPSGLAIGNEQFF. CDR3 in DNA: TGCGCCAGCAGCTTGCCTTCGGGACTAGCGATAGGGAATGAGCAGTTCTTC.

Turning to this clone: This same CDR3 is encoded by further DNA sequences in the sample. The chain uses TRBV30 and TRBJ2-7; TRBD1 matches at 10 bases. The CDR3 is 14 amino acids. Germline trimming cut 0 bases from V and 2 bases from J; bases unmatched to any gene: 1. Germline V lookup: CDR1 GTSNPN, CDR2 SVGIG (reference sequence). CDR3 sequence reads: CAWSVGTGAYEQYF. CDR3 sequence (DNA): TGTGCCTGGAGTGTCGGGACAGGGGCCTACGAGCAGTACTTC. Combining the CDR3 with reference TRBV30 and TRBJ2-7 gives the whole variable domain SQTIHQWPATLVQPVGSPLSLECTVEGTSNPNLYWYRQAAGRGLQLLFYSVGIGQISSEVPQNLSASRPQDRQFILSSKKLLLSDSGFYLCAWSVGTGAYEQYFGPGTRLTVT.

V is TRBV5-4 and J is TRBJ2-7, with 10 bases matching TRBD2. J was trimmed by 6 bases and V by 4 bases; bases with no gene match: 1. CDR3 size: 12 residues. Germline V lookup: CDR1 SGHNT, CDR2 YYREEE (reference sequence). This CDR3 reads CASSRTSGEQYF. The CDR3 coding sequence is TGTGCCAGCAGCCGGACTAGCGGCGAGCAGTACTTC. Combining the CDR3 with reference TRBV5-4 and TRBJ2-7 gives the whole variable domain ETGVTQSPTHLIKTRGQQVTLRCSSQSGHNTVSWYQQALGQGPQFIFQYYREEENGRGNFPPRFSGLQFPNYSSELNVNALELDDSALYLCASSRTSGEQYFGPGTRLTVT.

V usage is TRBV7-9 and J usage is TRBJ2-4; D is perhaps TRBD1 or TRBD2 (5 bases each). Germline V CDR1 and CDR2: SEHNR, FQNEAQ (reference sequence). V was shortened by 5 bases and J by 1 base, with 15 bases between the two germline ends. The CDR3 contains 16 residues. The CDR3 sequence is CASSPGTQRAKNIQYF. CDR3 sequence (DNA): TGTGCCAGCAGCCCTGGGACCCAACGGGCCAAAAACATTCAGTACTTC. Full variable domain (remainder filled in from reference TRBV7-9 and TRBJ2-4): DTGVSQNPRHKITKRGQNVTFRCDPISEHNRLYWYRQTLGQGPEFLTYFQNEAQLEKSRLLSDRFSAERPKGSFSTLEIQRTEQGDSAMYLCASSPGTQRAKNIQYFGAGTRLSVL.

The chain carries TRBV6-5 and TRBJ1-2; D is perhaps TRBD1 (6 bases). This CDR3 contains 12 residues. V was clipped by 7 bases and J by 7 bases, with 13 bases between them. Germline CDR1 reads MNHEY; CDR2 reads SVGAGI. The CDR3 DNA reads TGTGCCAGCAAACAGGGTAGTGGTGGCTACACCTTC. Protein product: CASKQGSGGYTF.

CDR3 protein: CASSQGVGGVQPQHF. CDR3 coding DNA: TGCGCCAGCAGCCAAGGGGTTGGAGGGGTCCAGCCCCAGCATTTT. This chain links TRBV4-1 with TRBJ1-5; tentatively, D is TRBD1 (5 bases). CDR3 length: 15 residues. Trimming pared 1 base from V and 7 bases from J, leaving 14 bases between. Germline CDR1 is MGHRA and CDR2 is YSYEKL.

Only a few counts were recorded for this clone. This chain links TRBV29-1 with TRBJ2-7; the match to TRBD2 covers 7 bases. Germline V CDR1 and CDR2: SQVTM, ANQGSEA. The length of the CDR3 is 14 residues. The V segment lost 0 bases and the J segment 0 bases; nucleotides outside the gene matches: 2. This CDR3 reads CSVEEAGVSYEQYF. The CDR3 DNA reads TGCAGCGTTGAAGAGGCGGGGGTCTCCTACGAGCAGTACTTC.

The V call is TRBV2, the J call TRBJ1-1, with D unclear. The CDR3 is made up of 14 amino acids. V was cut by 2 bases and J by 1 base, with 8 bases left in between. The V gene's germline CDR1 is SNHLY and CDR2 FYNNEI. The CDR3 is CASSENAGNTEAFF. CDR3 DNA: TGTGCCAGCAGTGAAAATGCAGGGAACACTGAAGCTTTCTTT.

This clone was seen only a few times. The rearrangement links TRBV4-1 to TRBJ2-5, with 10 bases fitting TRBD2. V lost 4 bases to trimming and J lost 1 base; unmatched junction nucleotides: 12. Germline assignment: CDR1 MGHRA and CDR2 YSYEKL. The CDR3 runs 18 residues. Written as DNA, the CDR3 is TGCGCCAGCAGCCCCCTCCCCACTAGCGGGGCAATCCAAGAGACCCAGTACTTC. Its protein is CASSPLPTSGAIQETQYF.

The chain uses TRBV27 and TRBJ1-6; TRBD1 agrees at 10 bases. The length of the CDR3 is 15 residues. V dropped 5 bases and J dropped 6; count of bases not matched to a gene: 4. CDR1 and CDR2 from the germline V gene are MNHEY and SMNVEV (reference sequence). This CDR3 reads CASSVTGGVNSPLHF. The CDR3 DNA reads TGTGCCAGCAGTGTGACAGGGGGCGTTAATTCACCCCTCCACTTT.

The rearrangement links TRBV27 to TRBJ1-2; 12 bases agree with TRBD1. The CDR3 covers 16 residues. With 3 bases clipped from V and 7 bases from J, the junction kept 9 bases outside the gene matches. Germline CDR1 reads MNHEY; CDR2 reads SMNVEV (reference sequence). CDR3 bases: TGTGCCAGCAGTTTTCAGGGACAGGGGGCTTTTAGTGGCTACACCTTC. It codes for CASSFQGQGAFSGYTF.

CDR3 bases: TGTGCCAGCAGCTTAGCCGCCGGGAGCTCCTACAATGAGCAGTTCTTC. It codes for CASSLAAGSSYNEQFF. The chain joins TRBV11-1 to TRBJ2-1; D possibly corresponds to TRBD2 (6 bases). V lost 0 bases to trimming and J lost 0 bases, with 9 bases between them. The CDR3 covers 16 residues. Germline-derived CDR1 and CDR2 are SGHAT and FQDESV (reference sequence).

This clone was seen only a few times. This chain joins TRBV29-1 and TRBJ2-7; 7 nucleotides align to TRBD2. The CDR3 runs 14 residues. V trimming: 0 bases; J trimming: 3 bases; junction bases outside the gene matches: 5. Per germline, CDR1 SQVTM and CDR2 ANQGSEA. CDR3 bases: TGCAGCGTTGAAGAAGGCGGGAGAGGCTACGAGCAGTACTTC. As protein: CSVEEGGRGYEQYF.

This clone turned up a few times. This chain links TRBV27 with TRBJ2-1; TRBD2 matches at 12 bases. J was trimmed by 5 bases and V by 7 bases; bases with no gene match: 3. The length of the CDR3 is 14 residues. Germline CDR1 MNHEY, CDR2 SMNVEV (reference sequence). The CDR3 protein is CASKGLAGHNEQFF. The CDR3 nucleotides read TGTGCCAGCAAGGGACTAGCGGGCCACAATGAGCAGTTCTTC.

In this sample, this clone turned up a few times. The chain has TRBV14 and TRBJ1-6, with unresolved D. Trimming pared 1 base from V and 8 bases from J, leaving 12 bases between. Germline V gene lookup returns CDR1 SGHDN and CDR2 FVKESK. The CDR3 has 15 residues. The chain's CDR3 is CASSQGVSLDSPLHF. DNA of the CDR3: TGTGCCAGCAGCCAAGGAGTTTCGTTAGATTCACCCCTCCACTTT.